This TCR beta chain comes out of a study of human T cells and chemical hapten exposure. Overall study: Among samples, TCR yields varied mainly because of small differences in pooled library volume. Overall study results and limits: Once DPC sensitization occurred, TCRs above 1 in 1000 frequency showed no change.

As for time point: healthy volunteer bleed at 2 weeks. From whole blood left unfractionated, total RNA was extracted. During construction of the library, unique molecular identifiers were attached to individual cDNA molecules for quantitative, reproducible TCR counting. In the original workflow: Sample-level TCR yields exhibited a median of approximately 88,000, with a range of about 20,000 to 690,600. A single record per CDR3 protein comes from TCRdb applying MiXCR to the RACE reads. In this record, the V and J calls reflect TCRdb's handling and not the investigators' own analysis. Among 130,000 or so distinct CDR3 sequences listed, approximately 9.5% were seen once. In the case of this clonotype: What it binds is not known. The junction departs from the called germline gene at one end, perhaps through a read error.

The CDR3 loop spans 16 amino acids. The germline CDR1 and CDR2 sequences are SGHRS and YFSETQ. The sample consisted of whole blood. The TCR originated in a male donor in good health. Some clones in this sample may be carry-over from other donors' samples. The rearrangement links TRBV5-1 to TRBJ2-6; the D gene is possibly TRBD1 (5 bases). CDR3 amino acids: CASSLSNRSGANILTF. CDR3 bases: TGCGCCAGCAGCTTGAGCAATAGATCTGGGGCCAACATCCTGACTTTC.